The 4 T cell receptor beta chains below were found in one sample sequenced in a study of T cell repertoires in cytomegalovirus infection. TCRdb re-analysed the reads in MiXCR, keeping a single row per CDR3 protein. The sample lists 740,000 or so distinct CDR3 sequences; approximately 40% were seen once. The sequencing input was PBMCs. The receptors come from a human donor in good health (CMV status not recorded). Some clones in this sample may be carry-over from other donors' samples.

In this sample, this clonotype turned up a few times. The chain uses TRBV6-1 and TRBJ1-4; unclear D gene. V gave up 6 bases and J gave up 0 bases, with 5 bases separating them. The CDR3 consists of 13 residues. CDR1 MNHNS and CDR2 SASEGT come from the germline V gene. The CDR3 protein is CASSGATNEKLFF. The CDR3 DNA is TGTGCCAGCAGCGGGGCAACTAATGAAAAACTGTTTTTT.

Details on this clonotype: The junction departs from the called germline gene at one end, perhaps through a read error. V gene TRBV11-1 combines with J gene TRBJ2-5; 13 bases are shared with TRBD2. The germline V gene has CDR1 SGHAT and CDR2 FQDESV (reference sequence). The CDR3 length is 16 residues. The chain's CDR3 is CASSAGLAGDLETKYF. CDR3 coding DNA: TGTGCCAGCAGCGCCGGACTAGCGGGGGATCTGGAGACCAAGTACTTC.

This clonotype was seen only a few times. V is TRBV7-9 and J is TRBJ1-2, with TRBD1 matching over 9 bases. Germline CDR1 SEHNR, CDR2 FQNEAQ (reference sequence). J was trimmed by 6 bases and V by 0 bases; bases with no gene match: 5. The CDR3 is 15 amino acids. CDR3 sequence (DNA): TGTGCCAGCAGCTTAGCTACAGGACAGGGGAATGGCTACACCTTC. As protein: CASSLATGQGNGYTF.

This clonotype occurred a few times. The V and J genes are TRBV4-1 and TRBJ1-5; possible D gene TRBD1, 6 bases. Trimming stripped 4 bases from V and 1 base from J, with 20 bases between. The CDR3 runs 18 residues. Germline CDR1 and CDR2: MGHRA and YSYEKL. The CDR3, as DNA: TGCGCCAGCAGCCGCTCCCCCGGGACAATTAGGAGCAATCAGCCCCAGCATTTT. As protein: CASSRSPGTIRSNQPQHF.